This T cell receptor beta chain was observed in a study of CD8 T cells in Susac syndrome. Sequencing of TCR beta was performed on blood CD8+ and CD4+ T cells. Controls matched for sex and age were healthy donors. V was trimmed by 7 bases and J by 3 bases, leaving 15 bases between them. There are 14 residues in the CDR3. CDR1 is DFQATT and CDR2 is SNEGSKA in the germline V gene (reference sequence). With random hexamers, about 0.45 to 1 ug RNA was reverse transcribed. Across 54 Vbeta and 13 Jbeta, TCR beta CDR3 was amplified with immunoSEQ multiplex PCR. Via MiXCR, TCRdb re-called the immunoSEQ multiplex PCR reads, giving one row per CDR3 protein. This sample has about 120,000 distinct CDR3 sequences, with roughly 94% found just once.

The clonotype was recovered from a human donor in good health. The rearrangement links TRBV20-1 to TRBJ1-4; possibly TRBD1 for D (5 bases). Material for sequencing was CD4+ T cells from PBMCs. The CDR3 sequence: CSGAGTYANEKLFF. For the CDR3, the DNA is TGCAGTGGGGCAGGGACCTATGCTAATGAAAAACTGTTTTTT.